This T cell receptor beta chain was retrieved from a study of blood T cell repertoires in COVID-19. Only one count was recorded for this clone. From germline, CDR1 is MNHEY and CDR2 SMNVEV (reference sequence). With 4 bases clipped from V and 4 bases from J, the junction kept 3 bases outside the gene matches. The CDR3 covers 14 residues. The repertoire was sequenced with immunoSEQ multiplex PCR; TCRdb's copy has only in-frame clones and lacks some. This repertoire shows over 150,000 clones, 88% found once; its top ten account for roughly 9%. This chain joins TRBV27 and TRBJ2-3; 9 nucleotides agree with TRBD1. The sequence was obtained from a young woman who had recovered from COVID-19. Source material: PBMCs or T cells enriched from blood (not recorded which). CDR3 loop: CASSWTGDSDTQYF. CDR3 coding DNA: TGTGCCAGCAGTTGGACAGGGGATTCAGATACGCAGTATTTT.